This T cell receptor (beta chain) was sequenced during a study of T cells in Graves' hyperthyroidism and ophthalmopathy (dated by TCRdb to the late 2010s). About the study as a whole: Peripheral blood samples were taken at the time of initial diagnosis, prior to any treatment. The paper describes TCR Vbeta CDR3 sequencing of 140 or so peripheral blood samples, made up of 43 ophthalmopathy patients, 70 to 75 hyperthyroidism patients and some 17 progressor patients. After blood sampling, hyperthyroidism patients were treated with methimazole at a starting dose of 30 mg daily, and ophthalmopathy patients were treated with high-dose intravenous methylprednisolone. Thyroid tissue and blood T-cell repertoires from roughly six Graves' hyperthyroidism patients were also compared in the study. Whether ophthalmopathy could be predicted prospectively was tested in an independent validation cohort made up of some 20 hyperthyroidism patients plus 17 patients who later progressed to ophthalmopathy. TCR V-J signatures able to tell the groups apart were searched for in a discovery cohort of 90 to 100 patients, of whom roughly 42 had Graves' ophthalmopathy and 55 to 65 had stable Graves' hyperthyroidism. The roughly 100 discovery patients were divided at random into training and test sets in a 7:3 ratio. What the study reported, not specific to this receptor: Sample size was not statistically predetermined, and blinding of investigators to group allocation was not performed. In cross-validation, a model built on a 13 V-J signature told ophthalmopathy apart from stable hyperthyroidism with approximately 91% sensitivity and around 83% specificity, and in testing the same model reached 80%/75%. Most expanded thyroid clonotypes (frequency above 0.001) were also detected in blood, suggesting blood repertoires may reflect thyroid immune responses. In validation, the model predicted progression to ophthalmopathy a median of 6.5 months before onset, with about 67% sensitivity and about 75% specificity.

TCR beta CDR3 regions were amplified from RNA transcripts. The first round of RT-PCR for the TCR CDR3 was performed with the HTBI primer set and the Qiagen OneStep RT-PCR kit. A second multiplex PCR round built the libraries, followed by size selection and purification. Paired-end sequencing of the libraries was performed with 100 bp reads on an Illumina HiSeq2000. The original pipeline was this. SOAPnuke was used to process the raw data, with reads discarded if the reads contained adapters or uncalled bases, had a mean Phred below 15, or lacked an exact constant-primer or identifier match. COPE v1.2.5 was used to merge the high-quality paired reads, and each unique nucleotide sequence was defined as a clonotype. MiTCR v1.1 was used to align clonotypes to the IMGT TRBV, TRBD and TRBJ reference segments. Only V-J combinations with frequency above 0.0001, covering about 99% of repertoires, were analysed. The TCS score was defined as the ratio of F50 (clonal expansion) to E x V (chaos), calculated using BLOSUM62-based TCRdist between CDR3 peptides within each V-J. Welch's t-statistics and random forest reduced 514 V-J features to 13, which were used in a naive Bayes classifier (R e1071). TCRdb redid the processing of the public reads, applying fastp at Q25 and MiXCR, and retained in-frame beta chains. Every entry covers one CDR3 protein and lists the most common genes and DNA from its rows. What appears here as the V and J calls and clone size reflects TCRdb's work, not the paper's. The sample table lists 550,000 to 600,000 distinct CDR3 sequences, approximately 15% of them with a count of one. The leading ten clones occupy around 19% of the sample.

A word on this clonotype: It lacks a known antigen. It has no much larger one-base neighbor in the sample; base qualities were not kept.

Stable Graves' hyperthyroidism was defined as no progression to ophthalmopathy during 18 months of follow-up. Hyperthyroidism patients were newly diagnosed, had a disease duration of under 2 months, and were aged 18 to 65 years. Patients with uncontrolled infections, other autoimmune diseases, pregnancy or lactation were excluded. Diagnoses relied on clinical symptoms, serum thyroxine and TRAb, thyroid ultrasound and orbital computed tomography. PBMCs were isolated from more than 8 ml of fresh peripheral blood by Ficoll-Paque density gradient centrifugation. Total RNA was extracted with Trizol reagent, and quality was checked on an Agilent 2100 Bioanalyzer. The CDR3 holds 17 amino acids from the cysteine to the phenylalanine. Here the CDR3 DNA is all that survives: 51 bases in frame from base 1. CDR1 and CDR2, looked up from the germline V gene (reference sequence), are LNHDA and SQIVND. A distance of 16 bases separates the germline ends of V and J, which lose 7 bases and 0 bases respectively.

The sequenced material came from blood. The receptor was derived from a woman aged 18-35 years with Graves' hyperthyroidism. This sequence uses TRBV19 and TRBJ1-6; the D segment could be TRBD1, given 5 matching bases. This receptor carries the CDR3 CASMGRVDSSYNSPLHF. The nucleotides read TGTGCCAGTATGGGGAGGGTCGACAGCTCCTATAATTCACCCCTCCACTTT.